These 15 T cell receptor beta chains were all obtained from the same sample, sequenced in a study of blood T cell repertoires in COVID-19. Using immunoSEQ multiplex PCR, the repertoire was profiled, and TCRdb retains in-frame clones only, with some absent. The table lists some 150,000 clones, roughly 89% of them singletons. The sequenced material came from peripheral blood. These receptors all come from a woman aged 55-70 years who had recovered from COVID-19.

The chain recombines TRBV28 with TRBJ1-4; D possibly corresponds to TRBD1 (5 bases). Germline loops: CDR1 MDHEN, CDR2 SYDVKM. Between the trimmed V and J ends, which lost 7 bases and 1 base, there was a span of 13 bases. CDR3 size: 15 residues. The CDR3 loop is CASTWGDGTNEKLFF. The DNA for the CDR3 is TGTGCCAGCACTTGGGGGGATGGAACTAATGAAAAACTGTTTTTT.

The rearrangement uses TRBV19 and TRBJ1-2, with 9 bases matching TRBD1. V was pared by 4 bases and J by 3 bases, with 6 bases of the junction left unmatched. Germline V gives CDR1 LNHDA, CDR2 SQIVND (reference sequence). The length of the CDR3 is 15 residues. CDR3 nucleotides: TGTGCCAGTAGTAACTCCCGGGACAGGGACTATGGCTACACCTTC. Translation: CASSNSRDRDYGYTF. Based on the CDR3 plus reference TRBV19 and TRBJ1-2, the full variable domain is DGGITQSPKYLFRKEGQNVTLSCEQNLNHDAMYWYRQDPGQGLRLIYYSQIVNDFQKGDIAEGYSVSREKKESFPLTVTSAQKNPTAFYLCASSNSRDRDYGYTFGSGTRLTVV.

The rearrangement links TRBV29-1 to TRBJ2-3; 11 positions match TRBD2. Germline CDR1 is SQVTM and CDR2 is ANQGSEA. The CDR3 has 13 amino acids. With V trimmed by 4 bases and J by 6 bases, 3 bases remained unmatched. CDR3 residues: CSVVRLAGDTQYF. The CDR3 nucleotides are TGCAGCGTTGTGAGACTAGCGGGGGATACGCAGTATTTT.

The CDR3, as DNA: TGCGCCAGCAGCCCGGGACTCAACATGGGATACGAGCAGTACTTC. This encodes CASSPGLNMGYEQYF. The chain carries TRBV5-1 and TRBJ2-7, with D possibly matching TRBD2 (6 bases). Trimming pared 4 bases from V and 4 bases from J, leaving 18 bases between. The germline CDR1 and CDR2 sequences are SGHRS and YFSETQ. The CDR3 runs to 15 residues.

The CDR3 loop is CASSLGTGWGGANYGYTF. CDR3 in DNA: TGTGCCAGCAGCTTAGGGACAGGCTGGGGCGGTGCTAACTATGGCTACACCTTC. The V gene is TRBV11-2, the J gene TRBJ1-2; 7 bases fit TRBD1. The germline V gene has CDR1 SGHAT and CDR2 FQNNGV. The length of the CDR3 is 18 residues. With 1 base clipped from V and 0 bases from J, the junction kept 11 bases outside the gene matches. The whole variable domain, filled in from reference TRBV11-2 and TRBJ1-2, reads EAGVAQSPRYKIIEKRQSVAFWCNPISGHATLYWYQQILGQGPKLLIQFQNNGVVDDSQLPKDRFSAERLKGVDSTLKIQPAKLEDSAVYLCASSLGTGWGGANYGYTFGSGTRLTVV.

This chain links TRBV5-5 with TRBJ2-7; 9 bases line up with TRBD1. This CDR3 contains 16 residues. The germline V gene has CDR1 SGHKS and CDR2 YYEKEE (reference sequence). V was pared by 2 bases and J by 0 bases, with 6 bases of the junction left unmatched. CDR3 bases: TGTGCCAGCAGCTTAGGGACAGGGTTTAGCTCCTACGAGCAGTACTTC. This encodes CASSLGTGFSSYEQYF. The entire variable domain, with the rest obtained from reference TRBV5-5 and TRBJ2-7, is as follows: DAGVTQSPTHLIKTRGQQVTLRCSPISGHKSVSWYQQVLGQGPQFIFQYYEKEERGRGNFPDRFSARQFPNYSSELNVNALLLGDSALYLCASSLGTGFSSYEQYFGPGTRLTVT.

The gene calls are TRBV5-1 and TRBJ1-2, with TRBD1 identical over 8 bases. The CDR3 spans 14 residues. Germline V CDR1 and CDR2: SGHRS, YFSETQ. Trimming removed 4 bases from V and 7 bases from J; junction bases left unmatched: 9. CDR3 nucleotide sequence: TGCGCCAGCAGCCCCACCGACAGGGGAGGTGGCTACACCTTC. It yields the protein CASSPTDRGGGYTF.

The chain couples TRBV4-1 to TRBJ1-6; no definite D call. Trimming pared 4 bases from V and 0 bases from J, leaving 13 bases between. The CDR3 spans 17 residues. The germline V gene has CDR1 MGHRA and CDR2 YSYEKL. CDR3 DNA: TGCGCCAGCAGCCCCGAACCACCTAGCTCCTATAATTCACCCCTCCACTTT. Its translation: CASSPEPPSSYNSPLHF.

This clone came up once. The chain has TRBV3-1 (or the pseudogene TRBV3-2) and TRBJ2-7, with TRBD2 matching 11 bases. V was pared by 5 bases and J by 4 bases, with 16 bases of the junction left unmatched. The CDR3 loop spans 18 amino acids. Germline V gene sequence: CDR1 LGHDT, CDR2 YNNKEL (reference sequence). Here the CDR3 reads CASSFRGASGGTWYEQYF. In nucleotides, the CDR3 is TGTGCCAGCAGCTTTAGAGGTGCTAGCGGGGGGACATGGTACGAGCAGTACTTC.

In DNA, the CDR3 is TGCGCCAGCAGCTCGGGGGAGCGGGGGGAAAAACTGTTTTTT. Amino acids: CASSSGERGEKLFF. The genes are TRBV5-1 and TRBJ1-4; tentative D call: TRBD1 (5 bases). CDR3 length: 14 residues. Deletions cut 3 bases from V and 8 bases from J, with 14 bases between. Germline CDR1 SGHRS, CDR2 YFSETQ. The complete variable domain, with remaining parts taken from reference TRBV5-1 and TRBJ1-4, reads KAGVTQTPRYLIKTRGQQVTLSCSPISGHRSVSWYQQTPGQGLQFLFEYFSETQRNKGNFPGRFSGRQFSNSRSEMNVSTLELGDSALYLCASSSGERGEKLFFGSGTQLSVL.

This chain uses TRBV10-1 with TRBJ2-3; 13 nucleotides agree with TRBD2. The V and J ends lost 10 bases and 6 bases, in that order; junction bases with no gene match: 10. The CDR3 runs 15 residues. The germline CDR1 and CDR2 sequences are WNHNN and SYGVQD (reference sequence). This chain's CDR3 is CATNPGTSGDDTQYF. The DNA of the CDR3 is TGCGCCACCAACCCCGGGACTAGCGGGGATGATACGCAGTATTTT.

The V gene is TRBV7-9, the J gene TRBJ1-1; D is perhaps TRBD1 (6 bases). Germline CDR1 is SEHNR and CDR2 is FQNEAQ (reference sequence). This CDR3 region has 15 residues. V was cut by 7 bases and J by 0 bases, with 15 bases left in between. CDR3 in amino acids: CASTSDGGMNTEAFF. CDR3 DNA: TGTGCCAGCACCTCCGATGGGGGCATGAACACTGAAGCTTTCTTT.

The sample holds one count of this clone. The V gene is TRBV28, the J gene TRBJ1-5; D possibly corresponds to TRBD1 (5 bases). The V gene lost 4 bases and the J gene lost 0 bases, with 22 bases spanning the gap. Germline V lookup: CDR1 MDHEN, CDR2 SYDVKM. This CDR3 comprises 19 residues. The CDR3 region has the DNA TGTGCCAGCAGTTCACCATTCCTACAGACAGCTTATAGCAATCAGCCCCAGCATTTT. It yields the protein CASSSPFLQTAYSNQPQHF.

The rearrangement joins TRBV11-3 to TRBJ2-5; TRBD1 aligns across 9 bases. The CDR3 is 15 amino acids. The germline CDR1 and CDR2 sequences are SGHNT and YENEEA. The V and J ends lost 5 bases and 5 bases, in that order; junction bases with no gene match: 9. CDR3 region: CASSEGQGLAETQYF. The CDR3 DNA is TGTGCCAGCAGCGAGGGACAGGGTCTGGCGGAGACCCAGTACTTC.

The J gene is TRBJ2-2, the V gene TRBV6-6; 7 bases are a match to TRBD1. The germline gives CDR1 MNHNY, CDR2 SVGAGI (reference sequence). Trimming cost V 0 bases and J 5 bases; bases outside gene matches: 0. This CDR3 has 14 amino acids. In DNA, the CDR3 is TGTGCCAGCAGTTACTCGACAGGGACCGGGGAGCTGTTTTTT. The encoded protein is CASSYSTGTGELFF.